The T cell receptor (beta chain) described here comes from a study of response to subunit inactivated influenza vaccine. Study results and limitations: Authors suggested seasonal influenza vaccinations each recruit few new T cells.

With regard to this clonotype: Its cognate antigen is unknown.

One entry per CDR3 protein results from TCRdb running MiXCR on the RT-PCR reads. The profile shows about 780,000 distinct CDR3 sequences, 15% to 20% of them singletons. V lost 0 bases, J lost 8 bases, and 10 bases lay in between. The CDR3 length is 12 residues. From germline, CDR1 is DFQATT and CDR2 SNEGSKA (reference sequence). The chain has TRBV20-1 and TRBJ1-1, with a weak D call TRBD1 (5 bases). Sequenced material: PBMCs from blood, taken more than 4 days after vaccination. The clonotype originates from a man aged 45-65 years who received an inactivated influenza vaccine. For the CDR3, the DNA is TGCAGTGCTAGAGAGGGACCGGCGGAAGCTTTCTTT. The encoded protein is CSAREGPAEAFF.